What follows describes a single T cell receptor (beta chain). Its antigen is currently unknown. The CDR3 sequence is 16 residues long. V shed 5 bases and J shed 4 bases, with 21 bases lying between them. From germline, CDR1 is SGHRS and CDR2 YFSETQ. Here immunoSEQ multiplex PCR was the method, and the copy in TCRdb shows in-frame clones only, minus some. The table records fewer than 200,000 clones, around 90% of them present only once. The data derive from a study of T cell responses to AZD1222 COVID-19 vaccine. The study, taken as a whole, reports: Sampled repertoires all dated from after the peak T cell response. The study reported that nearly half of spike-specific TCRs target unmutated variant regions. Increased Spike-specific TCR breadth and depth were observed after two AZD1222 doses.

This specimen consisted of peripheral blood, obtained 28 days after the second dose of the MenACWY control vaccine. The source of this sequence is an adult who received the MenACWY meningococcal vaccine as a control. This sequence joins TRBV5-1 and TRBJ1-2, with D possibly TRBD1 on 5 matching bases. The CDR3 loop is CASRLGTAQGAYGYTF. Written as DNA, the CDR3 is TGCGCCAGCAGACTTGGGACGGCCCAAGGTGCCTATGGCTACACCTTC.